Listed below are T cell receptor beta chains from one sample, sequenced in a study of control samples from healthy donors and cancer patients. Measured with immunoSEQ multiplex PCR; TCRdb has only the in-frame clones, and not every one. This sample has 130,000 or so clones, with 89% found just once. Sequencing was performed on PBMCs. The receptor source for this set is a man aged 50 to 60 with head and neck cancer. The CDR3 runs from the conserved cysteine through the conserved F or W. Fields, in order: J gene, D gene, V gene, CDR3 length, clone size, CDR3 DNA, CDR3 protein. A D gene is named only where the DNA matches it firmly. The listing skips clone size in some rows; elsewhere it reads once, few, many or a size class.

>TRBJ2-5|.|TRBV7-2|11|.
TGTGCCAGCAGCTTACCAGAGACCCAGTACTTC
CASSLPETQYF
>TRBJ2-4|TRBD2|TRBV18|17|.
TGTGCCAGCTCACGCCTTGGTCCCGGGACTAGTATGGGCATTCAGTACTTC
CASSRLGPGTSMGIQYF
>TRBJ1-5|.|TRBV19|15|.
TGTGCCAGTAGTATTGGAGGGTCCGGTGTTAGGCCCCAGCATTTT
CASSIGGSGVRPQHF
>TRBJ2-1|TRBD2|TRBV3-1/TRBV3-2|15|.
TGTGCCAGCAGCAAAGCCTCCGGGACTACCCATGAGCAGTTCTTC
CASSKASGTTHEQFF
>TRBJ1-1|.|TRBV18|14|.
TGTGCCAGCTCACTGGACGGAAGGAACACTGAAGCTTTCTTT
CASSLDGRNTEAFF
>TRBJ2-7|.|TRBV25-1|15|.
TGTGCCAGCAGTGAATGGAGGGGGCTTACCTACGAGCAGTACTTC
CASSEWRGLTYEQYF
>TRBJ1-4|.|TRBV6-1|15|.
TGTGCCAGCAGTGAAGCTCGCGGGGGCGTTGAAAAACTGTTTTTT
CASSEARGGVEKLFF
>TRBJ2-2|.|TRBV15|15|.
TGTGCCACCAGCACCGACAGGAGAGGGGTCGGGGAGCTGTTTTTT
CATSTDRRGVGELFF
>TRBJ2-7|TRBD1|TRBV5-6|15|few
TGTGCCAGCAGCCCCTCGGACAGGGACTCCTACGAGCAGTACTTC
CASSPSDRDSYEQYF
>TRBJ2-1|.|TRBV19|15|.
TGTGCCAGTAGTATCGGACCACGCTCCTACAATGAGCAGTTCTTC
CASSIGPRSYNEQFF
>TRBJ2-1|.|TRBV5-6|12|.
TGTGCCAGCAGCTTCCCTAACAATGAGCAGTTCTTC
CASSFPNNEQFF
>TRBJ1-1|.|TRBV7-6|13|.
TGTGCCAGCAGCTTGATGATTGGAACTGAAGCTTTCTTT
CASSLMIGTEAFF
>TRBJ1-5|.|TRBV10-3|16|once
TGTGCCATCAGTGACTCCAGGGAAGGGAGCAATCAGCCCCAGCATTTT
CAISDSREGSNQPQHF
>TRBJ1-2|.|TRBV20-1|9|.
TGCAGTGCTACCTTGGGGTACACCTTC
CSATLGYTF
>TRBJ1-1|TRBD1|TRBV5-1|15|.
TGCGCCAGCAGCATGAGACAGGGCATGAACACTGAAGCTTTCTTT
CASSMRQGMNTEAFF